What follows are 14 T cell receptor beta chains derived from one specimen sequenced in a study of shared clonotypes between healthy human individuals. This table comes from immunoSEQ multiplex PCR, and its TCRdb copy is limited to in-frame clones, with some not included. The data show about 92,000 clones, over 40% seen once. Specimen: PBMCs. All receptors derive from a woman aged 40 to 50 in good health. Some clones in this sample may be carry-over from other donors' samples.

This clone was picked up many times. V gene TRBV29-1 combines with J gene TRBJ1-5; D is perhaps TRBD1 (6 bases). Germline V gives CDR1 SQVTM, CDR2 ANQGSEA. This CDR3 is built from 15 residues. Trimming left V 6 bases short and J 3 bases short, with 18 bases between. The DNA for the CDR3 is TGCAGCGTCGCGACAGGTAGAGGGAACAATCAGCCCCAGCATTTT. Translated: CSVATGRGNNQPQHF.

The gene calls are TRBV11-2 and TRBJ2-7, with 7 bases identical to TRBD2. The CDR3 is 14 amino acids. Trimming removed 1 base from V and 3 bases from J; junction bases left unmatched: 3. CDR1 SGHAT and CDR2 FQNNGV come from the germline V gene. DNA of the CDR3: TGTGCCAGCAGCTTAGGCGGGAGAAGCTACGAGCAGTACTTC. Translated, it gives CASSLGGRSYEQYF.

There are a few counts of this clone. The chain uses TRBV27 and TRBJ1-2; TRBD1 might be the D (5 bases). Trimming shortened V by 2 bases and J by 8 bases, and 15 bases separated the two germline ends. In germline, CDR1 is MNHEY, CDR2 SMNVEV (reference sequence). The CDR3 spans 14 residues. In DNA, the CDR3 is TGTGCCAGCAGTTTAACCGGGACCCGGGGCGGCTACACCTTC. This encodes CASSLTGTRGGYTF.

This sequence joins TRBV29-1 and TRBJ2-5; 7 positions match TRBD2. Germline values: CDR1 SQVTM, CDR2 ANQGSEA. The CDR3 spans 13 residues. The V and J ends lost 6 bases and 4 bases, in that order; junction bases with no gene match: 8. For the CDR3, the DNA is TGCAGCGTGGGGGACTACCGCGGAGAGACCCAGTACTTC. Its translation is CSVGDYRGETQYF.

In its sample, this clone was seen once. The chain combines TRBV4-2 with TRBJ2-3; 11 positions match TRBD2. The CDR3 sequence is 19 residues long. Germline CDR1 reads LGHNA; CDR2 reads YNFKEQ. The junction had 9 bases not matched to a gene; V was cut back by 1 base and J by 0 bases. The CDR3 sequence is CASSQAAGTSGLSTDTQYF. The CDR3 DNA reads TGTGCCAGCAGCCAAGCCGCCGGGACTAGCGGACTTAGCACAGATACGCAGTATTTT.

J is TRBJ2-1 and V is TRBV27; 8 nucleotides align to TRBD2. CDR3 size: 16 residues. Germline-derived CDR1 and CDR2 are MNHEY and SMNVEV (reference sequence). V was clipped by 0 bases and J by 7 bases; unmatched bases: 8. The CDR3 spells CASSLSVREGENEQFF. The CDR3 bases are TGTGCCAGCAGTTTATCGGTTCGGGAGGGGGAGAATGAGCAGTTCTTC.

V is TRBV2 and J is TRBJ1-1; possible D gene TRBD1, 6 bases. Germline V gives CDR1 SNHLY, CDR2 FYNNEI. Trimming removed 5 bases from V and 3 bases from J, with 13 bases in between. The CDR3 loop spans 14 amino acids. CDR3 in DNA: TGTGCCAGCAGTAGCGACAGGTGGGACACTGAAGCTTTCTTT. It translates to CASSSDRWDTEAFF.

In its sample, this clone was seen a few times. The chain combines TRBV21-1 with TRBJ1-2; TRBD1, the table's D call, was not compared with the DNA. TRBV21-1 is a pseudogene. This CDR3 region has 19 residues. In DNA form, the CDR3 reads TGTGCCAGCAGCGCCAGGGTCCCGGGACAGCCACCGAAGAACTATGGCTACACCTTC. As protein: CASSARVPGQPPKNYGYTF.

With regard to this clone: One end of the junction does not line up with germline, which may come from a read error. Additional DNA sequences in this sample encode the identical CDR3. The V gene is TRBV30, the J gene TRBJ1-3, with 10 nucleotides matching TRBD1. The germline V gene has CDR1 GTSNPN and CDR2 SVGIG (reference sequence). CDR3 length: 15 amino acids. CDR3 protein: CAWDRGLEVGNTIYF. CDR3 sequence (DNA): TGTGCCTGGGACAGGGGGCTGGAAGTGGGAAACACTATATATTTT.

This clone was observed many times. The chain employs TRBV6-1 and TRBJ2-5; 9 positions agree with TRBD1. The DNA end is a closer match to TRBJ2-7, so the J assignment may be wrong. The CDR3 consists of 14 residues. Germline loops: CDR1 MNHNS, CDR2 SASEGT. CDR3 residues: CASSPTGGLYEQYF. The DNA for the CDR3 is TGTGCCAGCAGTCCGACAGGGGGGCTCTACGAGCAGTACTTC.

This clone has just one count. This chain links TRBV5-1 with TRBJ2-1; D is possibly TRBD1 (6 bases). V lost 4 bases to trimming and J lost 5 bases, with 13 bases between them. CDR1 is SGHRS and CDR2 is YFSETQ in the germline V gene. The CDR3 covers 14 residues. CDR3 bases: TGCGCCAGCAGCCTCCGGGACATCGACAATGAGCAGTTCTTC. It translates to CASSLRDIDNEQFF.

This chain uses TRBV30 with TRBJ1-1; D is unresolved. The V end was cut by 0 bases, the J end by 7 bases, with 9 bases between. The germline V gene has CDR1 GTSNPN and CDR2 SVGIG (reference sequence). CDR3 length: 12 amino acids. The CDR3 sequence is CAWSVRWGEAFF. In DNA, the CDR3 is TGTGCCTGGAGTGTACGGTGGGGTGAAGCTTTCTTT.

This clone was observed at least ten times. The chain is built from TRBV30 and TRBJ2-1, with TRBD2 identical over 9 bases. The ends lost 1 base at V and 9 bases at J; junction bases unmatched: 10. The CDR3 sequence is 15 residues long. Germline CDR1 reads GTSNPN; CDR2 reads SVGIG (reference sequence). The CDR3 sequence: CAWSGEPLAGSEQFF. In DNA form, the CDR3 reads TGTGCCTGGAGTGGGGAGCCGCTAGCGGGATCTGAGCAGTTCTTC.

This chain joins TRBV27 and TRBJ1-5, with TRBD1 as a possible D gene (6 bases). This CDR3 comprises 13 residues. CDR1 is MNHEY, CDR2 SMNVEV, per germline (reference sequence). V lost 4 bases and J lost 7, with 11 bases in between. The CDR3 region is CASSSSGEQPQHF. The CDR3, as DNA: TGTGCCAGCAGTTCCTCAGGGGAACAGCCCCAGCATTTT.